These T cell receptor beta chains were read from a single sample in a study of cytomegalovirus exposure and HLA in healthy donors. The data were produced by immunoSEQ multiplex PCR, yet TCRdb's version contains in-frame clones alone and is incomplete. The sample has over 250,000 clones, approximately 86% seen once; the top ten hold approximately 1%. What was sequenced was PBMCs. The source of these receptors is a woman aged 30 to 39 in good health and CMV-seropositive. CDR3s include the opening cysteine and the closing phenylalanine or tryptophan. Fields, in order: V gene, J gene, CDR3 length, clone size, D gene, CDR3 protein, CDR3 DNA. A D gene is named only where the DNA matches it firmly. Not all rows give a size; the values are once, few, many and, for expanded clones, a class.

TRBV12-5	TRBJ1-1	13	few	.	CASGHQGRTEAFF	TGTGCTAGTGGTCACCAGGGGCGAACTGAAGCTTTCTTT
TRBV6-7	TRBJ2-1	17	.	TRBD2	CASSYPTSGSSYNEQFF	TGTGCCAGCAGTTACCCTACTAGCGGCAGCTCCTACAATGAGCAGTTCTTC
TRBV4-1	TRBJ2-7	15	.	.	CASSQEWGFTYEQYF	TGCGCCAGCAGCCAAGAATGGGGGTTCACCTACGAGCAGTACTTC
TRBV10-3	TRBJ2-5	15	.	TRBD2	CAISEGLAGGGTQYF	TGTGCCATCAGTGAGGGACTAGCGGGGGGAGGGACCCAGTACTTC
TRBV5-6	TRBJ2-7	14	.	.	CASSSVVSRYEQYF	TGTGCCAGCAGTTCGGTTGTTAGTCGCTACGAGCAGTACTTC
TRBV7-6	TRBJ2-4	13	.	TRBD2	CASSPGLGNIQYF	TGTGCCAGCAGCCCGGGACTAGGAAACATTCAGTACTTC
TRBV4-3	TRBJ2-7	16	few	.	CASSQDWLGASYEQYF	TGCGCCAGCAGCCAAGATTGGCTAGGGGCGTCCTACGAGCAGTACTTC
TRBV6-5	TRBJ1-1	13	.	.	CASSYLADTEAFF	TGTGCCAGCAGTTACCTGGCAGACACTGAAGCTTTCTTT
TRBV28	TRBJ1-5	14	.	.	CASSLVQRDQPQHF	TGTGCCAGCAGTTTAGTCCAGAGGGACCAGCCCCAGCATTTT
TRBV6-5	TRBJ1-5	13	.	TRBD1	CASRGTVNQPQHF	TGTGCCAGCAGAGGGACAGTAAATCAGCCCCAGCATTTT
TRBV6-1	TRBJ2-1	16	.	.	CASSEAPGGSYNEQFF	TGTGCCAGCAGTGAAGCCCCTGGGGGATCCTACAATGAGCAGTTCTTC
TRBV9	TRBJ1-1	18	.	.	CASSVGSVTPGPNTEAFF	TGTGCCAGCAGCGTCGGATCCGTCACACCCGGCCCGAACACTGAAGCTTTCTTT
TRBV7-3	TRBJ2-1	13	.	.	CASSPPLSNEQFF	TGTGCCAGCAGCCCCCCCCTAAGCAATGAGCAGTTCTTC
TRBV28	TRBJ2-7	15	.	TRBD1	CASSSRGTVFFEQYF	TGTGCCAGCAGTTCCAGAGGGACAGTTTTCTTTGAGCAGTACTTC
TRBV6-1	TRBJ1-1	15	.	.	CASRTGADRNTEAFF	TGTGCCAGCAGGACGGGGGCGGACAGGAACACTGAAGCTTTCTTT
TRBV19	TRBJ1-2	11	.	.	CASSVTAGYTF	TGTGCCAGTAGTGTTACTGCCGGCTACACCTTC
TRBV7-9	TRBJ1-4	17	.	TRBD1	CASSLGAVQGAGEKLFF	TGTGCCAGCAGCTTAGGAGCCGTACAGGGGGCAGGAGAAAAACTGTTTTTT
TRBV2	TRBJ1-6	14	.	.	CASSEGPGNSPLHF	TGTGCCAGCAGTGAAGGCCCGGGGAATTCACCCCTCCACTTT
TRBV9	TRBJ1-2	15	.	.	CASSVGGADNYGYTF	TGTGCCAGCAGCGTGGGGGGCGCTGATAACTATGGCTACACCTTC
TRBV30	TRBJ1-4	14	.	TRBD1	CAWSVGGLREKLFF	TGTGCCTGGAGTGTAGGGGGCTTGCGGGAAAAACTGTTTTTT
TRBV4-1	TRBJ2-2	12	.	.	CASSQAAGELFF	TGCGCCAGCAGCCAGGCAGCCGGGGAGCTGTTTTTT
TRBV4-2	TRBJ2-7	16	.	TRBD1	CASSQDRDRAPYEQYF	TGTGCCAGCAGCCAAGATCGGGACAGGGCCCCCTACGAGCAGTACTTC
TRBV13	TRBJ2-1	15	.	TRBD2	CASSFSGSSYNEQFF	TGTGCCAGCAGCTTTAGCGGGAGTTCCTACAATGAGCAGTTCTTC
TRBV27	TRBJ1-1	15	.	TRBD1	CASSLGQGGRTEAFF	TGTGCCAGCAGTCTCGGACAGGGAGGTCGCACTGAAGCTTTCTTT
TRBV5-4	TRBJ1-2	15	.	TRBD1	CASSPRGPFNYGYTF	TGTGCCAGCAGCCCCAGGGGGCCGTTTAACTATGGCTACACCTTC
TRBV7-3	TRBJ2-2	15	.	TRBD2	CASSRAGVGTGELFF	TGTGCCAGCAGCCGAGCGGGAGTTGGCACCGGGGAGCTGTTTTTT
TRBV6-6	TRBJ2-7	14	.	TRBD1	CASSYQLDRDEQYF	TGTGCCAGCAGTTACCAACTGGACAGGGACGAGCAGTACTTC
TRBV5-1	TRBJ1-2	13	.	TRBD1	CASSRDSNYGYTF	TGCGCCAGCAGCCGGGACAGCAACTATGGCTACACCTTC
TRBV6-1	TRBJ2-6	17	.	.	CASSEGQMFSGANVLTF	TGTGCCAGCAGTGAAGGACAGATGTTCTCTGGGGCCAACGTCCTGACTTTC
TRBV27	TRBJ1-1	13	.	TRBD1	CASSLQGGTEAFF	TGTGCCAGCAGTTTGCAGGGGGGAACTGAAGCTTTCTTT
TRBV27	TRBJ2-1	13	.	.	CASSLYAANEQFF	TGTGCCAGCAGTTTATATGCCGCCAATGAGCAGTTCTTC
TRBV29-1	TRBJ1-2	15	.	.	CSVKPPGARLYGYTF	TGCAGCGTCAAGCCCCCGGGGGCCAGGCTCTATGGCTACACCTTC
TRBV28	TRBJ2-3	16	.	TRBD2	CASDETGTRSGRAQYF	TGTGCCAGCGATGAAACCGGGACTAGGTCTGGGCGTGCGCAGTATTTT
TRBV30	TRBJ2-5	15	.	.	CAWSVLFGIAETQYF	TGTGCCTGGAGTGTACTCTTTGGGATTGCAGAGACCCAGTACTTC
TRBV5-6	TRBJ2-2	13	few	.	CASSPLVGGELFF	TGTGCCAGCAGCCCTTTAGTGGGCGGGGAGCTGTTTTTT
TRBV5-1	TRBJ2-1	14	.	TRBD1	CASRPTQGGNEQFF	TGCGCCAGCCGCCCTACACAGGGGGGAAATGAGCAGTTCTTC
TRBV7-6	TRBJ2-5	19	.	TRBD2	CASSLRQGVFSGGRETQYF	TGTGCCAGCAGCTTGCGACAGGGTGTTTTTAGCGGGGGTAGAGAGACCCAGTACTTC
TRBV6-5	TRBJ1-5	15	once	.	CASAKTGLDNQPQHF	TGTGCCAGCGCCAAAACAGGGCTCGACAATCAGCCCCAGCATTTT
TRBV15	TRBJ1-5	15	few	TRBD1	CATRRGQLSNQPQHF	TGTGCCACCAGAAGGGGACAGCTCAGCAATCAGCCCCAGCATTTT
TRBV19	TRBJ2-7	12	.	.	CASRDGPYEQYF	TGTGCCAGTAGAGACGGCCCCTACGAGCAGTACTTC
TRBV4-3	TRBJ1-2	16	few	.	CASSQDRDPANYGYTF	TGCGCCAGCAGCCAAGATCGGGACCCCGCTAACTATGGCTACACCTTC
TRBV7-8	TRBJ2-7	14	.	.	CASSLADSGYEQYF	TGTGCCAGCAGCTTAGCGGACAGTGGCTACGAGCAGTACTTC